This T cell receptor beta chain was identified during a study of blood T cell repertoires in COVID-19. Looking at the study overall: T cells, B-cell-depleted T cells, or PBMCs provided the cDNA or gDNA that served as material.

CDR1 is SGHVS and CDR2 is FQNEAQ in the germline V gene. This CDR3 has 15 amino acids. Trimming cost V 0 bases and J 6 bases, with 11 bases left between them. This clone was seen a single time. Generated by immunoSEQ multiplex PCR, the TCRdb table keeps only in-frame clones and is missing some. Here the sample spans about 320,000 clones, 85% being singletons. Categorization into cohorts depended on clinical history that participants reported. V gene TRBV7-8 combines with J gene TRBJ1-4, with D hard to call. The material sequenced was PBMCs or T cells enriched from blood (not recorded which). The TCR comes from a woman in her thirties who had been exposed to COVID-19. CDR3 in DNA: TGTGCCAGCAGCTTAGCGCGTCTTGAGGATGAAAAACTGTTTTTT. It specifies CASSLARLEDEKLFF.